This T cell receptor (beta chain) was observed in a study of blood T cell repertoires in COVID-19. Across the whole study: Samples came from the United States, Italy and Spain, spanning acute and convalescent COVID-19.

Trimming cost V 1 base and J 7 bases, with 17 bases left between them. The length of the CDR3 is 16 residues. CDR1 is MGHRA and CDR2 is YSYEKL in the germline V gene. In the authors' methods: Amplifying reference gene primers gave estimates of nucleated cell counts. Assay: immunoSEQ multiplex PCR; the TCRdb copy retains only in-frame clones and omits some. Clonal size and the V and J genes are those of that table, whereas D and trimming came from the DNA. The sample carries approximately 230,000 clones, roughly 80% recorded once. The sequenced sample was peripheral blood. This chain joins TRBV4-1 and TRBJ2-1; D gene ambiguous. The TCR sequence derives from a man at least 80 years old with acute or convalescent COVID-19. The CDR3 protein is CASSQVGLARQNEQFF. For the CDR3, the DNA is TGCGCCAGCAGCCAAGTAGGATTGGCTAGGCAGAATGAGCAGTTCTTC.